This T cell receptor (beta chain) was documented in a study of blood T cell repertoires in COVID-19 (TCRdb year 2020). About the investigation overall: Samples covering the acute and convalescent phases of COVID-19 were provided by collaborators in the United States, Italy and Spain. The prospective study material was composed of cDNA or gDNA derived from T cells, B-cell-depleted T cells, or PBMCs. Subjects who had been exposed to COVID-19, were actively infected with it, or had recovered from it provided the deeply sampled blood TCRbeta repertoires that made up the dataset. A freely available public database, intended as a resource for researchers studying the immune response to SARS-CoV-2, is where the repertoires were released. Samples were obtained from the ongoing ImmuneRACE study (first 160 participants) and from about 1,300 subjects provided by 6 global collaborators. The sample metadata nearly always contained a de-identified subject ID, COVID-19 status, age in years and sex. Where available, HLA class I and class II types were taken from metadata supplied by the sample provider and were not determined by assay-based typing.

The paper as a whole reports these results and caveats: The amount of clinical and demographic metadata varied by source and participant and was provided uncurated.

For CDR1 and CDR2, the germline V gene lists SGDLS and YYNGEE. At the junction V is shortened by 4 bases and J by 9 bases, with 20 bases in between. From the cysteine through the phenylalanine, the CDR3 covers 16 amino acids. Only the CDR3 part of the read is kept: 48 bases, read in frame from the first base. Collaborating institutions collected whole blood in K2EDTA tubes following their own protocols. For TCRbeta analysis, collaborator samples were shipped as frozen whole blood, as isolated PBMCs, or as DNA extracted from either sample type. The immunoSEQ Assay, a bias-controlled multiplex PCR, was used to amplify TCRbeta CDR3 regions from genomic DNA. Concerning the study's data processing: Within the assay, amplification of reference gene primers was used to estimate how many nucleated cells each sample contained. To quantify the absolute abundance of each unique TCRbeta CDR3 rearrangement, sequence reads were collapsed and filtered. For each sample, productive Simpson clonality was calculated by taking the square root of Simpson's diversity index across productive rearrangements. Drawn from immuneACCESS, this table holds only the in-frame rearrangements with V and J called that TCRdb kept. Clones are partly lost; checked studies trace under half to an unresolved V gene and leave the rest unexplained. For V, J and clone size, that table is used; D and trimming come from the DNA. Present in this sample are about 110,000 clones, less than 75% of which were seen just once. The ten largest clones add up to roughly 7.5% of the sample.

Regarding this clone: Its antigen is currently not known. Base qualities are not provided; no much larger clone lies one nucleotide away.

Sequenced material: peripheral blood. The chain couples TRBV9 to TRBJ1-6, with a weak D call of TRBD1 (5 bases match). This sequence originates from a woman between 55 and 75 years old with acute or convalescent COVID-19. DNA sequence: TGTGCCAGCAGCCCGAGGGGACGTTCGGGGGGTTCACCCCTCCACTTT. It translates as CASSPRGRSGGSPLHF.